The 14 T cell receptor beta chains reported below all come from one sample, sequenced in a study of low-dose radiotherapy and immunotherapy resistance in tumors. A roughly 20-cycle PCR with a constant-region primer and V-primer adapter amplified TCRs. MiXCR, run by TCRdb on the reads, gives a single entry per CDR3 protein. The sample records about 52,000 distinct CDR3 sequences, approximately 35% being singletons. As to time point: after trial treatment. Treatment denoted: LDRT plus nivolumab, ipilimumab, low-dose cyclophosphamide and aspirin (RACIN trial). Material: PBMCs, obtained after low-dose radiotherapy plus immunotherapy. The receptor source for this set is a male donor with rectosigmoid adenocarcinoma.

The chain has TRBV5-1 and TRBJ2-7, with D uncertain. V lost 0 bases to trimming and J lost 4 bases, with 11 bases between them. Per germline, CDR1 SGHRS and CDR2 YFSETQ. The CDR3 has 14 residues. CDR3 sequence (DNA): TGCGCCAGCAGCTTGGTCGGCAGTAATTACGAGCAGTACTTC. Its protein is CASSLVGSNYEQYF.

This sequence joins TRBV2 and TRBJ2-7, with 8 bases matching TRBD1. The CDR3 runs to 14 residues. Germline V gene sequence: CDR1 SNHLY, CDR2 FYNNEI. The trim removed 7 bases at V and 6 bases at J, leaving 11 bases unmatched. In nucleotides, the CDR3 is TGTGCCAGCAACCCCGACAGGGGTTGGATCGAGCAGTACTTC. Residues: CASNPDRGWIEQYF.

In this sample, this clonotype turned up many times. The chain employs TRBV20-1 and TRBJ2-5; possible D gene TRBD2, 5 bases. The germline CDR1 and CDR2 sequences are DFQATT and SNEGSKA (reference sequence). The CDR3 spans 13 residues. V was shortened by 4 bases and J by 2 bases, with 11 bases between the two germline ends. CDR3 in amino acids: CSATSTTQETQYF. The CDR3, as DNA: TGCAGTGCTACATCGACTACTCAAGAGACCCAGTACTTC.

The sample holds one count of this clonotype. CDR3 bases: TGTGCCAGCAGGGATTCGGACAGGGGAGGTGGCTACACCTGGCACGAGCAGTACTTC. Translating gives CASRDSDRGGGYTWHEQYF. The chain is built from TRBV28 and TRBJ2-7, with 9 bases lining up with TRBD1. This CDR3 is 19 amino acids long. Losses at the gene ends were 6 bases for V and 5 bases for J; bases not matched to a gene: 23. Per the germline V gene, CDR1 is MDHEN and CDR2 is SYDVKM.

This sequence joins TRBV23-1 and TRBJ2-7, with 7 bases matching TRBD1. TRBV23-1 is classed as an ORF, of uncertain function. CDR3 size: 15 residues. V was clipped by 4 bases and J by 6 bases; unmatched bases: 12. CDR3 region: CASSLRGPTWFEQYF. The CDR3 region has the DNA TGCGCCAGCAGTCTTAGGGGGCCCACCTGGTTCGAGCAGTACTTC.

In this sample, this clonotype is medium-sized. This chain joins TRBV6-5 and TRBJ2-1, with 7 bases matching TRBD2. Germline-derived CDR1 and CDR2 are MNHEY and SVGAGI. J lost 1 base, V lost 6 bases, and 6 bases had no gene match. The CDR3 contains 15 residues. The CDR3 loop reads CASRAGAVSYNEQFF. The DNA of the CDR3 is TGTGCCAGCAGGGCGGGAGCGGTTTCCTACAATGAGCAGTTCTTC.

The chain employs TRBV29-1 and TRBJ2-7; D is unclear. The germline V and J ends were trimmed by 5 bases and 0 bases, with 23 bases remaining between them. This CDR3 comprises 17 residues. CDR1 is SQVTM, CDR2 ANQGSEA, per germline. CDR3 in DNA: TGCAGCGTTTCTAACAGTCGGTTGGTGGCGGACTCCTACGAGCAGTACTTC. Protein product: CSVSNSRLVADSYEQYF.

The sample holds many counts of this clonotype. One junction end disagrees with the germline gene, perhaps due to a read error. V gene TRBV7-2 combines with J gene TRBJ1-1, with D maybe TRBD1 (6 bases). The CDR3 length is 14 residues. CDR1 is SGHTA and CDR2 is FQGNSA in the germline V gene. CDR3 nucleotides: TGTGCCAGCAGCCCTCACGGACAGAACCCTGAAGCTTTCTTT. This encodes CASSPHGQNPEAFF.

In its sample, this clonotype was seen many times. The chain links TRBV5-1 to TRBJ1-2, with D unresolved. Trimming took 4 bases from V and 3 from J, leaving 10 bases between them. Germline CDR1 is SGHRS and CDR2 is YFSETQ. The CDR3 has 13 residues. CDR3 sequence: CASSPTTDYGYTF. The CDR3 DNA sequence: TGCGCCAGCAGCCCAACAACCGACTATGGCTACACCTTC.

This clonotype appeared many times. The gene calls are TRBV28 and TRBJ1-1; D is perhaps TRBD1 (5 bases). The CDR3 has 11 amino acids. V lost 2 bases and J lost 10, with 8 bases in between. From germline, CDR1 is MDHEN and CDR2 SYDVKM. DNA for the CDR3: TGTGCCAGCAGTTTACGGCAGGGAGCTTTCTTT. Residues: CASSLRQGAFF.

This clonotype was recorded many times. CDR3 sequence (DNA): TGTGCCAGCAGTCGCGGGGGAGCAGAGACCCAGTACTTC. It encodes CASSRGGAETQYF. This sequence joins TRBV12-3 or TRBV12-4 and TRBJ2-5; the match to TRBD2 covers 7 bases. Trimming took 5 bases from V and 4 from J; bases not matched to a gene: 4. The CDR3 covers 13 residues.

This clonotype was picked up many times. The chain combines TRBV7-2 with TRBJ2-5; 7 positions agree with TRBD2. The CDR3 runs 17 residues. Germline CDR1 is SGHTA and CDR2 is FQGNSA. Unmatched junction bases numbered 15, after V lost 4 bases and J lost 4 bases. CDR3 protein: CASSSEGRLAVRETQYF. DNA for the CDR3: TGTGCCAGCAGCTCCGAAGGTCGGCTAGCGGTCAGAGAGACCCAGTACTTC.

This clonotype occurred many times. The V call is TRBV19, the J call TRBJ2-1; 9 bases match TRBD2. Germline V gene lookup returns CDR1 LNHDA and CDR2 SQIVND (reference sequence). This CDR3 contains 15 residues. Trimming cost V 3 bases and J 2 bases; bases outside gene matches: 2. The CDR3 nucleotides are TGTGCCAGTAGTATGCCTAGCGGGACCTACAATGAGCAGTTCTTC. Its translation is CASSMPSGTYNEQFF.

The chain uses TRBV7-3 and TRBJ2-1; 9 nucleotides align to TRBD1. The CDR3 runs 19 residues. CDR1 SGHTA and CDR2 FQGTGA come from the germline V gene. The ends lost 0 bases at V and 2 bases at J; junction bases unmatched: 11. The CDR3 DNA sequence: TGTGCCAGCAGCTTAACCGGGACAGGGAATAGACTGGCCTACAATGAGCAGTTCTTC. Encoded protein: CASSLTGTGNRLAYNEQFF.